These 17 T cell receptor beta chains were sequenced from one sample in a study of blood T cells in healthy people across ages (dated by TCRdb to about 2015). Library method: 5' RACE. The reads were generated on an Illumina HiSeq 2500. A second PCR of about 6 to 12 cycles was run with a J-beta primer mix and a sample-barcoded 5' primer. TCRdb reworked the public reads: Q25 trimming with fastp, MiXCR clone assembly, productive beta chains retained. Each CDR3 protein appears once, grouped with its most common genes and DNA. The sample table contains about 1.7 million distinct CDR3 sequences; only one count was recorded for 28% of them. In total, the top ten clones hold 7.7% of the sample. The sequenced sample was blood. The receptors derive from a young woman in good health.

This sequence joins TRBV5-1 and TRBJ2-3; TRBD1 agrees at 10 bases. With V trimmed by 4 bases and J by 2 bases, 7 bases remained unmatched. The CDR3 is 16 residues long. Germline assignment: CDR1 SGHRS and CDR2 YFSETQ. DNA of the CDR3: TGCGCCAGCAGCCCTAGGACAGGGGGGCCCACAGATACGCAGTATTTT. This codes for CASSPRTGGPTDTQYF.

The chain links TRBV9 to TRBJ2-3; 7 bases fit TRBD2. The V segment lost 4 bases and the J segment 0 bases; nucleotides outside the gene matches: 8. The germline V gene encodes CDR1 SGDLS and CDR2 YYNGEE. CDR3 length: 16 amino acids. The CDR3 nucleotides are TGTGCCAGCAGCCCTCCCCTAGCGGCTAGCACAGATACGCAGTATTTT. It is translated as CASSPPLAASTDTQYF.

Worth noting for this clonotype: A much larger clone differs by one base, so this may be a read error. The chain joins TRBV27 to TRBJ2-4; D gene unclear. Near its end, the DNA agrees better with TRBJ2-7, so the J call may be wrong. Germline CDR1 reads MNHEY; CDR2 reads SMNVEV (reference sequence). The CDR3 runs 14 residues. For the CDR3, the DNA is TGTGCCAGCAGTTTAGTCCCCCGGAGTAGCGAGCAGTACTTC. Its protein product is CASSLVPRSSEQYF.

The rearrangement joins TRBV28 to TRBJ1-5, with D possibly matching TRBD1 (6 bases). The CDR3 runs 14 residues. Germline V gene lookup returns CDR1 MDHEN and CDR2 SYDVKM. Trimming left V 7 bases short and J 5 bases short, with 15 bases between. CDR3 loop: CASKQGPEYQPQHF. CDR3 bases: TGTGCCAGCAAACAGGGACCAGAGTATCAGCCCCAGCATTTT.

The rearrangement joins TRBV27 to TRBJ1-6; D is possibly TRBD1 (5 bases). Germline V gene lookup returns CDR1 MNHEY and CDR2 SMNVEV (reference sequence). The CDR3 sequence is 14 residues long. V was cut by 2 bases and J by 11 bases, with 13 bases left in between. CDR3 bases: TGTGCCAGCAGTTTAAGGGACCCAGTCGCACCCCTCCACTTT. It yields the protein CASSLRDPVAPLHF.

The V call is TRBV7-2, the J call TRBJ1-2; no definite D call. There are 13 residues in the CDR3. CDR1 SGHTA and CDR2 FQGNSA come from the germline V gene. The V gene lost 0 bases and the J gene lost 6 bases, with 8 bases spanning the gap. The CDR3 DNA reads TGTGCCAGCAGCTTAGCACAGCTTGATGGCTACACCTTC. Its translation: CASSLAQLDGYTF.

This clonotype was counted only a few times. This rearrangement joins TRBV2 to TRBJ2-3; no clear D gene. The length of the CDR3 is 14 residues. CDR1 is SNHLY and CDR2 is FYNNEI in the germline V gene. Trimming cost V 5 bases and J 2 bases, with 11 bases left between them. CDR3 sequence reads: CASSSRALTDTQYF. CDR3 bases: TGTGCCAGCAGTAGTAGGGCCCTCACAGATACGCAGTATTTT.

The CDR3 DNA reads as TGTGCCAGCAGCTTGTGGGACACACCAGATACGCAGTATTTT. Protein: CASSLWDTPDTQYF. This chain uses TRBV5-6 with TRBJ2-3, with D perhaps matching TRBD1 (6 bases). There are 14 residues in the CDR3. Between the trimmed V and J ends, which lost 1 base and 4 bases, there was a span of 10 bases. The V gene's germline CDR1 is SGHDT and CDR2 YYEEEE.

This clonotype was counted only a few times. The chain is built from TRBV27 and TRBJ2-4; 8 bases map to TRBD2. The end of the DNA is better explained by TRBJ2-7, so the J call may be wrong. Germline V gene data show CDR1 as MNHEY and CDR2 as SMNVEV (reference sequence). The CDR3 runs 14 residues. CDR3 sequence: CATRGTSLNYEQYF. Written as DNA, the CDR3 is TGTGCCACCCGAGGGACTAGTCTCAACTACGAGCAGTACTTC.

This clonotype was seen many times. Here the CDR3 reads CSARGITGGTSYNEQFF. Here the CDR3 DNA reads TGCAGTGCTAGGGGGATAACTGGCGGAACCTCCTACAATGAGCAGTTCTTC. V is TRBV20-1 and J is TRBJ2-1; no reliable D call. V dropped 3 bases and J dropped 0 bases, with 18 bases sitting between them. This CDR3 spans 17 amino acids. Germline lookup yields CDR1 DFQATT and CDR2 SNEGSKA (reference sequence).

This chain's CDR3 is CATSDLQDDRREGYTF. The CDR3, as DNA: TGTGCCACCAGTGATTTGCAGGATGACAGACGTGAAGGCTACACCTTC. The genes are TRBV24-1 and TRBJ1-2, with D maybe TRBD1 (5 bases). The germline V and J ends were trimmed by 0 bases and 8 bases, with 18 bases remaining between them. The germline V gene has CDR1 KGHDR and CDR2 SFDVKD. The CDR3 sequence is 16 residues long.

J is TRBJ2-7 and V is TRBV7-9; 10 bases agree with TRBD1. Germline assignment: CDR1 SEHNR and CDR2 FQNEAQ (reference sequence). The CDR3 length is 15 residues. The J segment lost 2 bases and the V segment lost 5 bases, leaving 6 bases of the junction unmatched. In DNA form, the CDR3 reads TGTGCCAGCAGCCATACGGGACAGGGGACCTACGAGCAGTACTTC. Residues: CASSHTGQGTYEQYF. The whole variable domain, remainder taken from reference TRBV7-9 and TRBJ2-7, is DTGVSQNPRHKITKRGQNVTFRCDPISEHNRLYWYRQTLGQGPEFLTYFQNEAQLEKSRLLSDRFSAERPKGSFSTLEIQRTEQGDSAMYLCASSHTGQGTYEQYFGPGTRLTVT.

The chain has TRBV9 and TRBJ2-3, with D perhaps TRBD1 or TRBD2 (5 bases each). This CDR3 is built from 14 residues. Germline-derived CDR1 and CDR2 are SGDLS and YYNGEE. Trimming shortened V by 3 bases and J by 2 bases, and 10 bases separated the two germline ends. The CDR3 DNA follows: TGTGCCAGCAGCGAGGGGACCTTCACAGATACGCAGTATTTT. Its protein product is CASSEGTFTDTQYF.

V gene TRBV7-9 combines with J gene TRBJ2-1; tentatively, D is TRBD1 (6 bases). The DNA matches TRBJ2-7 better at its end, which makes the J call doubtful. Germline CDR1 is SEHNR and CDR2 is FQNEAQ (reference sequence). The CDR3 loop spans 16 amino acids. The CDR3 sequence: CASSFSSRQGYNEQYF. DNA of the CDR3: TGTGCCAGCAGCTTTTCGTCGAGGCAGGGGTACAATGAGCAGTACTTC.

This clonotype is a singleton in its sample. At one of its ends the junction is not consistent with the germline gene, which may arise from a read error. The chain couples TRBV3-1 to TRBJ2-1; TRBD1 agrees at 9 bases. The length of the CDR3 is 15 residues. In germline, CDR1 is LGHDT, CDR2 YNNKEL (reference sequence). The CDR3 sequence is CACRPRDREYNEQFF. In DNA, the CDR3 is TGTGCCTGCAGACCCCGGGACAGGGAGTACAATGAGCAGTTCTTC.

The genes are TRBV28 and TRBJ1-5; a possible D gene is TRBD1 (6 bases). From germline, CDR1 is MDHEN and CDR2 SYDVKM. Trimming took 5 bases from V and 0 from J, leaving 23 bases between them. The CDR3 sequence is 19 residues long. The CDR3 region has the DNA TGTGCCAGCAGTCGACCTTATTCTGGGGGCCCTTATAGCAATCAGCCCCAGCATTTT. This translates into CASSRPYSGGPYSNQPQHF.

This clonotype was seen repeatedly, ten times or more. The chain has TRBV29-1 and TRBJ2-7; 7 nucleotides line up with TRBD1. CDR3 length: 13 residues. The V segment lost 6 bases and the J segment 4 bases; nucleotides outside the gene matches: 9. The V gene's germline CDR1 is SQVTM and CDR2 ANQGSEA. CDR3 nucleotides: TGCAGCGTAGCAACCGGGACAGTTTACGAGCAGTACTTC. Protein sequence: CSVATGTVYEQYF.